This T cell receptor beta chain is from a study of beta chain features in type 1 diabetes. In germline, CDR1 is GTSNPN, CDR2 SVGIG (reference sequence). The CDR3 spans 12 residues. Trimming took 3 bases from V and 6 from J, leaving 12 bases between them. There was one heparinised blood draw per donor, averaging about 116 mL. The investigators reverse transcribed all of the isolated RNA, so they sequenced expressed TCRB transcripts. Several million reads were obtained on average from naive, central memory and regulatory T cell samples. The repertoire was sequenced with immunoSEQ multiplex PCR; TCRdb's copy has only in-frame clones and lacks some. The table lists about 260,000 clones, roughly 70% of them singletons.

The V gene is TRBV30, the J gene TRBJ2-7; perhaps D is TRBD1 or TRBD2 (5 bases each). This sequence originates from a man aged 25-40 years in good health. Sequences were obtained from naive CD4+ T cells from blood. CDR3 DNA sequence: TGTGCCTGGAGGGGGGTAGCAGGCGAGCAGTACTTC. It yields the protein CAWRGVAGEQYF.